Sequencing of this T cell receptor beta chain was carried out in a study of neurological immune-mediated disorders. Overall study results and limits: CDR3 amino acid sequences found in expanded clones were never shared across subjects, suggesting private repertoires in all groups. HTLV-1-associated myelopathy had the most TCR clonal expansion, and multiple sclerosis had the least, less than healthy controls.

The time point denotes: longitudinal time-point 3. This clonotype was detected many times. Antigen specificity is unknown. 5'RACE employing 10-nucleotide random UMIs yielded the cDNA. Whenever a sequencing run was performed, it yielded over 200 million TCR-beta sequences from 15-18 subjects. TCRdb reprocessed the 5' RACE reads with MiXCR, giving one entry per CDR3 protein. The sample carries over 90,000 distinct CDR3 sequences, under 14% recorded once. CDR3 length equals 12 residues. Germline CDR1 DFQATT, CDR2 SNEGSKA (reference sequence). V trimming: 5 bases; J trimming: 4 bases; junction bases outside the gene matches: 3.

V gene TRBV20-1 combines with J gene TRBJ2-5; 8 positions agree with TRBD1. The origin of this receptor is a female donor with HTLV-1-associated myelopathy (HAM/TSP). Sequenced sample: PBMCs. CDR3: CSAQGQGETQYF. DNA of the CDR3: TGCAGTGCTCAAGGACAGGGAGAGACCCAGTACTTC.